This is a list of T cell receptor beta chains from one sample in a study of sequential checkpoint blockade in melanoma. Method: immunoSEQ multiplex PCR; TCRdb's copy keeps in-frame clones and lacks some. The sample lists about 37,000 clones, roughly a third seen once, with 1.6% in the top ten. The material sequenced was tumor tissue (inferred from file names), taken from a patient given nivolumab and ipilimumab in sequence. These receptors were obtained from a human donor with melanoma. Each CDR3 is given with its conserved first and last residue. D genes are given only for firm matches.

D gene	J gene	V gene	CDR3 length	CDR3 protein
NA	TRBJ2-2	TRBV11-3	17	CASSSVSGTGNTGELFF
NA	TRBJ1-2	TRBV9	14	CASTPRGVGYGYTF
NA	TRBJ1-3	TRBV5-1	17	CASSLLPGTPSGNTIYF
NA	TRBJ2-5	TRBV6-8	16	CATLPTDDPGQETQYF
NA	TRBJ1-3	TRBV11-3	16	CASSLGGSFSGNTIYF
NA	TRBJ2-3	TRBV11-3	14	CASSSEAPGDTQYF
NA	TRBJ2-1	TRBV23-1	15	CASSQTPLGRNEQFF
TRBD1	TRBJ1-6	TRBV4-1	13	CASSQETGGRLHF
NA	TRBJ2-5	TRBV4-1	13	CASSRSFFETQYF
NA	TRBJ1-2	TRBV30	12	CAWKEGVDGYTF
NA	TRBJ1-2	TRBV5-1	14	CASSFLPTDYGYTF
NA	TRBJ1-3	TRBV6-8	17	CASSLSMNSGSGNTIYF
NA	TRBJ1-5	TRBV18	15	CASSPMGRSDKPQHF
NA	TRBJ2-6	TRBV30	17	CAWSYTPASSGANVLTF
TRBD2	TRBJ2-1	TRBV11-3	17	CASSSPWSGRVENEQFF
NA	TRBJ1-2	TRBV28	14	CAIQLGGSNYGYTF
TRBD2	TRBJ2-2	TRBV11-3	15	CASSLSGGLAGELFF
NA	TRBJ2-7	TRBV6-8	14	CASSYSQRSYEQYF
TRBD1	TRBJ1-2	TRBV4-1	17	CASSLRTGDPANYGYTF
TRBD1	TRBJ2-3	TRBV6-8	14	CAIQRTGEVDTQYF
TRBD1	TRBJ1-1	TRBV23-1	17	CASSQSPGQGLNTEAFF
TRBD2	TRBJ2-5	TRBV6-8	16	CASSYTSGRAQETQYF
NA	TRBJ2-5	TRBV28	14	CASSTGTRRETQYF
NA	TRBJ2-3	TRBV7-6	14	CASSLGTYTDTQYF
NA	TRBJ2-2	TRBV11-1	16	CASSTNGYEDGGELFF
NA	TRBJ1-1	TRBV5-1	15	CASSSQGLTNTEAFF
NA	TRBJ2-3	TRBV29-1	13	CSVPVDGTDTQYF
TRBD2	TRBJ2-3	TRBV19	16	CASSFLAGDRTDTQYF
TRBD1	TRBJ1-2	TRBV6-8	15	CASSYLRDSNYGYTF
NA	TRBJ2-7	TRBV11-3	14	CASSPKAGPYEQYF
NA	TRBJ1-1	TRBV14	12	CASSHGGTEAFF
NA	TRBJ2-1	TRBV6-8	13	CASRLQRTGEGFF